The 7 T cell receptor beta chains given below trace back to one sample, sequenced in a study of response to subunit inactivated influenza vaccine. TCRdb reanalysed the RT-PCR reads using MiXCR and keeps one entry per CDR3 protein. This sample carries about 540,000 distinct CDR3 sequences, about 14% of them seen once, and the ten largest clones take over 8.5%. This specimen was PBMCs from blood, taken 11 to 12 days after vaccination. These receptors came from a man aged 45-65 years who received an inactivated influenza vaccine.

This clonotype was seen at least ten times. J is TRBJ1-1 and V is TRBV3-1, with unresolved D. Per the germline V gene, CDR1 is LGHDT and CDR2 is YNNKEL (reference sequence). Trimming took 2 bases from V and 8 from J, leaving 9 bases between them. This CDR3 is 12 amino acids long. DNA for the CDR3: TGTGCCAGCAGCCAACCCCCGGGGGAAGCTTTCTTT. This translates into CASSQPPGEAFF.

On this clonotype itself: A read error is possible here, since a much larger clone lies one base away. The genes are TRBV11-2 and TRBJ2-5; possibly TRBD2 for D (6 bases). Between the trimmed V and J ends, which lost 2 bases and 1 base, there was a span of 14 bases. Per germline, CDR1 SGHAT and CDR2 FQNNGV. This CDR3 spans 16 amino acids. CDR3 loop: CASSLSGGETQETQYF. CDR3 DNA: TGTGCCAGCAGCTTATCTGGCGGGGAAACCCAAGAGACCCAGTACTTC. Complete variable domain (other parts from reference TRBV11-2 and TRBJ2-5): EAGVAQSPRYKIIEKRQSVAFWCNPISGHATLYWYQQILGQGPKLLIQFQNNGVVDDSQLPKDRFSAERLKGVDSTLKIQPAKLEDSAVYLCASSLSGGETQETQYFGPGTRLLVL.

V usage is TRBV6-2 or TRBV6-3 and J usage is TRBJ2-7, with 10 bases lining up with TRBD1. The germline CDR1 and CDR2 sequences are MNHEY and SVGEGT. J was trimmed by 2 bases and V by 3 bases; bases with no gene match: 4. The CDR3 length is 15 residues. CDR3 protein: CASSYLGQGPYEQYF. The CDR3 nucleotides are TGTGCCAGCAGTTATTTGGGACAGGGGCCCTACGAGCAGTACTTC.

This clonotype was detected many times. The CDR3 loop is CASSPLQNEQFF. The CDR3 coding sequence is TGTGCCAGCAGCCCTCTGCAGAATGAGCAGTTCTTC. The chain couples TRBV11-2 to TRBJ2-1; no clear D. Trimming left V 5 bases short and J 7 bases short, with 9 bases between. Per the germline V gene, CDR1 is SGHAT and CDR2 is FQNNGV. This CDR3 has 12 amino acids.

The chain has TRBV20-1 and TRBJ2-6, with a weak D call TRBD1 (5 bases). Germline V CDR1 and CDR2: DFQATT, SNEGSKA (reference sequence). This CDR3 is built from 14 residues. Trimming stripped 6 bases from V and 2 bases from J, with 11 bases between. The CDR3 nucleotides are TGCAGTGCGTCGCAGGGTACTGGGGCCAACGTCCTGACTTTC. This codes for CSASQGTGANVLTF.

The CDR3 here is CASSLVDFLWAQDTQYF. CDR3 bases: TGTGCCAGCAGCTTAGTCGACTTCCTCTGGGCGCAAGATACGCAGTATTTT. The chain combines TRBV7-9 with TRBJ2-3; D is uncertain. The CDR3 sequence is 17 residues long. Germline V lookup: CDR1 SEHNR, CDR2 FQNEAQ (reference sequence). The ends were cut back, 1 base at V and 5 bases at J, with 19 bases in the middle.

This clonotype was counted only a few times. V gene TRBV6-2 or TRBV6-3 combines with J gene TRBJ2-3, with TRBD2 as a possible D gene (6 bases). The germline V and J ends were trimmed by 6 bases and 6 bases, with 10 bases remaining between them. The CDR3 has 12 residues. Germline V gives CDR1 MNHEY, CDR2 SVGEGT. The CDR3 here is CASRSEGDTQYF. The CDR3 DNA follows: TGTGCCAGCAGGTCGGAGGGGGATACGCAGTATTTT.